This record looks at one T cell receptor beta chain sequence and its context. The V and J ends lost 3 bases and 7 bases respectively, with 16 bases between them. CDR3 length: 14 residues. Germline assignment: CDR1 KGHSH and CDR2 LQKENI. The sample belongs to a study of technical replicates of blood from a few donors. TCRdb's copy holds only in-frame clones and misses some; the assay was immunoSEQ multiplex PCR. The data show some 47,000 clones, 80% to 95% seen once. The clonotype comes from a human donor in good health. Some clones in this sample may be carry-over from other donors' samples. The sequenced material came from PBMCs. The rearrangement uses TRBV18 and TRBJ2-7; the D gene is possibly TRBD1 (5 bases). The CDR3 region is CASSPLARDLEQYF. DNA for the CDR3: TGTGCCAGCTCACCCCTGGCCAGGGATCTTGAGCAGTACTTC.